Shown below are 32 T cell receptor beta chains from a single sample sequenced in a study of OX40 agonist ivuxolimab in advanced cancers. Receptors were amplified or captured by the immunoSEQ multiplex PCR assay. In TCRdb, the immuneACCESS table is reduced to in-frame sequences with V and J assigned. These tables do not hold every clone; where another copy was compared, an unresolved V gene accounts for under half, and the others remain unexplained. Present in this sample are more than 80,000 clones, approximately 90% of which were seen just once. Roughly 2.1% of the sample comes from the top ten. The source was CD4+ or CD8+ T cells sorted from blood, collected in a trial of the OX40 agonist ivuxolimab. Every receptor here comes from an adult with an advanced solid tumor such as melanoma, head and neck, liver or kidney cancer.

The chain joins TRBV27 to TRBJ2-1, with D perhaps matching TRBD1 or TRBD2 (7 bases each). The CDR3 extends over 17 amino acids. Germline V gives CDR1 MNHEY, CDR2 SMNVEV (reference sequence). Trimming shortened V by 7 bases and J by 0 bases, and 19 bases separated the two germline ends. The CDR3 protein is CASKPIGGGSSYNEQFF. DNA of the CDR3: TGTGCCAGCAAACCAATAGGGGGCGGGAGCTCCTACAATGAGCAGTTCTTC.

The V and J genes are TRBV28 and TRBJ2-7; no definite D call. The CDR3 spans 12 residues. V was pared by 4 bases and J by 9 bases, with 13 bases between. CDR1 and CDR2 (germline): MDHEN, SYDVKM. The CDR3 reads CASSSLSVGQYF. The CDR3 coding sequence is TGTGCCAGCAGTTCCCTGTCCGTCGGGCAGTACTTC.

This rearrangement joins TRBV4-1 to TRBJ2-1, with 12 bases lining up with TRBD1. The CDR3 has 19 amino acids. Germline V CDR1 and CDR2: MGHRA, YSYEKL. J was trimmed by 0 bases and V by 4 bases; bases with no gene match: 10. The CDR3 is CASSRPGQGATSSYNEQFF. The CDR3 DNA sequence: TGCGCCAGCAGCCGACCGGGACAGGGGGCAACAAGCTCCTACAATGAGCAGTTCTTC.

The chain recombines TRBV11-3 with TRBJ2-1, with 8 bases identical to TRBD2. V lost 5 bases and J lost 8; bases outside the gene matches: 5. The CDR3 has 13 residues. The germline V gene encodes CDR1 SGHNT and CDR2 YENEEA. As DNA, the CDR3 is TGTGCCAGCAGCCCGGGGGGGGTCGATGAGCAGTTCTTC. Amino acid sequence: CASSPGGVDEQFF.

V gene TRBV5-4 combines with J gene TRBJ2-5, with 7 bases lining up with TRBD1. Germline V gene sequence: CDR1 SGHNT, CDR2 YYREEE (reference sequence). This CDR3 is built from 14 residues. V shed 4 bases, J shed 5 bases, and the junction held 8 bases outside the gene matches. The CDR3 DNA sequence: TGTGCCAGCAGCAACAAGCAGGGGGTGGAGACCCAGTACTTC. It is translated as CASSNKQGVETQYF. Based on the CDR3 plus reference TRBV5-4 and TRBJ2-5, the full variable domain is ETGVTQSPTHLIKTRGQQVTLRCSSQSGHNTVSWYQQALGQGPQFIFQYYREEENGRGNFPPRFSGLQFPNYSSELNVNALELDDSALYLCASSNKQGVETQYFGPGTRLLVL.

This chain links TRBV4-1 with TRBJ2-1; no clear D. Germline V CDR1 and CDR2: MGHRA, YSYEKL. V dropped 1 base and J dropped 9 bases, with 10 bases sitting between them. CDR3 length equals 13 residues. CDR3 in amino acids: CASSQVGWAEQFF. CDR3 coding DNA: TGCGCCAGCAGCCAAGTAGGATGGGCTGAGCAGTTCTTC.

This clone was detected only once. The rearrangement joins TRBV4-2 to TRBJ2-1, with 12 bases matching TRBD2. This CDR3 region has 14 residues. The ends lost 7 bases at V and 8 bases at J; junction bases unmatched: 6. The germline V gene has CDR1 LGHNA and CDR2 YNFKEQ. The CDR3, as DNA: TGTGCCAGCACCAGACTAGCGGGAGTCGATGAGCAGTTCTTC. Protein product: CASTRLAGVDEQFF.

This chain connects TRBV6-5 to TRBJ2-5; 12 nucleotides match TRBD2. Per the germline V gene, CDR1 is MNHEY and CDR2 is SVGAGI. This CDR3 has 16 amino acids. Trimming removed 1 base from V and 2 bases from J; junction bases left unmatched: 2. CDR3 coding DNA: TGTGCCAGCAGTTACTTCCTAGCGGGAGGGCAAGAGACCCAGTACTTC. It specifies CASSYFLAGGQETQYF.

The rearrangement links TRBV6-5 to TRBJ2-3; 7 bases align to TRBD1. The germline gives CDR1 MNHEY, CDR2 SVGAGI. V lost 10 bases, J lost 3 bases, and 13 bases stayed unmatched. The CDR3 covers 15 residues. CDR3 sequence: CATRTGRLGTDTQYF. Here the CDR3 DNA reads TGTGCCACCAGGACAGGACGTCTGGGAACAGATACGCAGTATTTT.

The J gene is TRBJ1-4, the V gene TRBV5-1; D is possibly TRBD1 (6 bases). The CDR3 covers 14 residues. Germline values: CDR1 SGHRS, CDR2 YFSETQ. V was pared by 3 bases and J by 8 bases, with 14 bases between. The CDR3 loop is CASSSGAGSEKLFF. The CDR3 nucleotides are TGCGCCAGCAGCTCGGGGGCGGGTTCGGAAAAACTGTTTTTT.

This chain connects TRBV2 to TRBJ2-3, with 8 bases lining up with TRBD2. J lost 2 bases, V lost 5 bases, and 6 bases had no gene match. This CDR3 contains 15 residues. Germline-derived CDR1 and CDR2 are SNHLY and FYNNEI. CDR3 residues: CASSQGLAYTDTQYF. The CDR3 DNA sequence: TGTGCCAGCAGTCAAGGACTAGCCTACACAGATACGCAGTATTTT. Using reference TRBV2 and TRBJ2-3 for the parts outside the CDR3, the full variable domain is EPEVTQTPSHQVTQMGQEVILRCVPISNHLYFYWYRQILGQKVEFLVSFYNNEISEKSEIFDDQFSVERPDGSNFTLKIRSTKLEDSAMYFCASSQGLAYTDTQYFGPGTRLTVL.

J is TRBJ2-7 and V is TRBV23-1; 8 nucleotides align to TRBD1. TRBV23-1 is classed as an ORF, of uncertain function. V lost 2 bases to trimming and J lost 4 bases; unmatched junction nucleotides: 1. CDR3 length equals 13 residues. The CDR3 DNA follows: TGCGCCAGCAGTCAAAGACAGGGGTACGAGCAGTACTTC. Its protein is CASSQRQGYEQYF.

This rearrangement joins TRBV2 to TRBJ1-5; 7 nucleotides align to TRBD1. Germline V CDR1 and CDR2: SNHLY, FYNNEI. The CDR3 spans 13 residues. Losses at the gene ends were 6 bases for V and 4 bases for J; bases not matched to a gene: 3. CDR3: CASSPGQNQPQHF. CDR3 in DNA: TGTGCCAGCAGCCCGGGACAGAATCAGCCCCAGCATTTT. The full variable domain, its missing parts supplied by reference TRBV2 and TRBJ1-5, is EPEVTQTPSHQVTQMGQEVILRCVPISNHLYFYWYRQILGQKVEFLVSFYNNEISEKSEIFDDQFSVERPDGSNFTLKIRSTKLEDSAMYFCASSPGQNQPQHFGDGTRLSIL.

V is TRBV5-1 and J is TRBJ2-7, with D possibly TRBD1 on 5 matching bases. The germline V and J ends were trimmed by 2 bases and 2 bases, with 8 bases remaining between them. Germline CDR1 SGHRS, CDR2 YFSETQ. The CDR3 loop spans 13 amino acids. CDR3 in DNA: TGCGCCAGCAGCTTACAGGAAACCTACGAGCAGTACTTC. Protein: CASSLQETYEQYF.

The gene calls are TRBV9 and TRBJ2-3, with D tentatively TRBD2 (6 bases). CDR3 length: 14 residues. V was shortened by 4 bases and J by 4 bases, with 13 bases between the two germline ends. Germline-derived CDR1 and CDR2 are SGDLS and YYNGEE. The CDR3 DNA is TGTGCCAGCAGCCCATCGTGGGGGGCAGATACGCAGTATTTT. Protein product: CASSPSWGADTQYF. Full variable domain (remainder filled in from reference TRBV9 and TRBJ2-3): DSGVTQTPKHLITATGQRVTLRCSPRSGDLSVYWYQQSLDQGLQFLIQYYNGEERAKGNILERFSAQQFPDLHSELNLSSLELGDSALYFCASSPSWGADTQYFGPGTRLTVL.

V gene TRBV19 combines with J gene TRBJ1-2; D ambiguous. The germline V and J ends were trimmed by 3 bases and 8 bases, with 16 bases remaining between them. The CDR3 is 14 residues long. Germline V gives CDR1 LNHDA, CDR2 SQIVND (reference sequence). The CDR3 DNA is TGTGCCAGTAGTATGGACCGTCGAAAGTGGGGCTACACCTTC. Protein: CASSMDRRKWGYTF.

This chain joins TRBV7-9 and TRBJ2-1; TRBD2 might be the D (6 bases). V lost 1 base, J lost 10 bases, and 14 bases lay in between. CDR1 and CDR2 from the germline V gene are SEHNR and FQNEAQ (reference sequence). This CDR3 region has 14 residues. The CDR3 DNA sequence: TGTGCCAGCAGCTTAGGCGGGGCCACCGGGGAGCAGTTCTTC. Its protein is CASSLGGATGEQFF.

This clone has only a few counts. CDR3 protein: CASSEYGGNTEAFF. CDR3 coding DNA: TGTGCCAGCAGTGAATATGGGGGGAACACTGAAGCTTTCTTT. J is TRBJ1-1 and V is TRBV2; tentative D call: TRBD1 (5 bases). Germline assignment: CDR1 SNHLY and CDR2 FYNNEI. Trimming removed 2 bases at V and 1 base at J, with 8 bases between. The CDR3 totals 14 residues.

The J gene is TRBJ1-1, the V gene TRBV19; D is undetermined. V dropped 5 bases and J dropped 4 bases, with 20 bases sitting between them. This CDR3 contains 16 residues. Germline values: CDR1 LNHDA, CDR2 SQIVND (reference sequence). CDR3 amino acids: CASSPAGIRPLTEAFF. CDR3 DNA sequence: TGTGCCAGTAGTCCGGCCGGGATCCGGCCACTCACTGAAGCTTTCTTT.

This chain uses TRBV6-5 with TRBJ2-5; 9 positions match TRBD1. The ends lost 4 bases at V and 3 bases at J; junction bases unmatched: 6. CDR3 size: 15 residues. CDR1 is MNHEY, CDR2 SVGAGI, per germline. The CDR3 protein is CASSSEGQGEETQYF. The CDR3 nucleotides read TGTGCCAGCAGTTCTGAGGGACAGGGAGAAGAGACCCAGTACTTC.

The V gene is TRBV6-1, the J gene TRBJ1-5; D call uncertain. The CDR3 runs to 12 residues. With 1 base removed from V and 6 bases from J, the gap between germline ends came to 4 bases. Germline CDR1 and CDR2: MNHNS and SASEGT. The CDR3 DNA is TGTGCCAGCAGTGAAGGGAGTCAGCCCCAGCATTTT. Its protein product is CASSEGSQPQHF.

The gene calls are TRBV28 and TRBJ1-5; the D gene is possibly TRBD1 (5 bases). The CDR3 sequence is 15 residues long. Germline V CDR1 and CDR2: MDHEN, SYDVKM. V was trimmed by 6 bases and J by 5 bases, leaving 17 bases between them. CDR3 nucleotide sequence: TGTGCCAGCAGCCGCCCCATGGGGACGGATCAGCCCCAGCATTTT. This sequence encodes CASSRPMGTDQPQHF. The full variable domain, with the rest looked up from reference TRBV28 and TRBJ1-5, is DVKVTQSSRYLVKRTGEKVFLECVQDMDHENMFWYRQDPGLGLRLIYFSYDVKMKEKGDIPEGYSVSREKKERFSLILESASTNQTSMYLCASSRPMGTDQPQHFGDGTRLSIL.

The chain uses TRBV4-2 and TRBJ1-5; D gene uncertain. CDR3 size: 12 residues. Germline V CDR1 and CDR2: LGHNA, YNFKEQ. The ends were cut back, 0 bases at V and 4 bases at J, with 1 base in the middle. The CDR3 bases are TGTGCCAGCAGCCAAGATAATCAGCCCCAGCATTTT. The encoded protein is CASSQDNQPQHF.

CDR3 bases: TGTGCCAGCAGTTACCGACAGGATACAAATGAAAAACTGTTTTTT. It is translated as CASSYRQDTNEKLFF. The V gene is TRBV6-5, the J gene TRBJ1-4, with a weak D call TRBD1 (6 bases). Germline loops: CDR1 MNHEY, CDR2 SVGAGI. V lost 2 bases to trimming and J lost 5 bases, with 12 bases between them. The CDR3 has 15 amino acids.

The chain employs TRBV18 and TRBJ2-5, with 7 bases identical to TRBD1. Germline trimming cut 1 base from V and 5 bases from J; bases unmatched to any gene: 4. CDR1 is KGHSH and CDR2 is LQKENI in the germline V gene. The CDR3 consists of 14 residues. The CDR3 is CASSPQGADETQYF. The CDR3 DNA reads as TGTGCCAGCTCACCACAGGGGGCGGATGAGACCCAGTACTTC.

The chain employs TRBV28 and TRBJ2-3; 12 bases are shared with TRBD1. This CDR3 contains 15 residues. The germline CDR1 and CDR2 sequences are MDHEN and SYDVKM. V shed 6 bases, J shed 0 bases, and the junction held 1 base outside the gene matches. CDR3 nucleotides: TGTGCCAGCAGGGGACAGGGGGCTAGCACAGATACGCAGTATTTT. Its translation: CASRGQGASTDTQYF.

This clone is a singleton in its sample. The rearrangement links TRBV4-1 to TRBJ2-6, with D maybe TRBD1 (7 bases). With 1 base removed from V and 0 bases from J, the gap between germline ends came to 13 bases. This CDR3 region has 18 residues. CDR1 and CDR2 from the germline V gene are MGHRA and YSYEKL. CDR3 DNA: TGCGCCAGCAGCCAAGGGCGGGACAGCCTCTCTGGGGCCAACGTCCTGACTTTC. This gives the protein CASSQGRDSLSGANVLTF.

A word on this clone: At one end the junction does not follow the germline gene, possibly because of a read error. This chain connects TRBV7-7 to TRBJ2-5; D may be TRBD1 (5 bases). The germline gives CDR1 SSHAT, CDR2 FNYEAQ (reference sequence). This CDR3 spans 15 amino acids. This CDR3 is CASSLGQGDQETQYF. The CDR3 nucleotides read TGTGCTAGCAGCTTAGGGCAGGGCGACCAAGAGACCCAGTACTTC.

The rearrangement links TRBV19 to TRBJ1-3; D remains ambiguous. The CDR3 consists of 13 residues. Germline V lookup: CDR1 LNHDA, CDR2 SQIVND (reference sequence). V lost 3 bases to trimming and J lost 0 bases, with 3 bases between them. This chain's CDR3 is CASSINSGNTIYF. The CDR3 DNA is TGTGCCAGTAGTATCAACTCTGGAAACACCATATATTTT. Filled out from reference TRBV19 and TRBJ1-3, the complete variable domain reads DGGITQSPKYLFRKEGQNVTLSCEQNLNHDAMYWYRQDPGQGLRLIYYSQIVNDFQKGDIAEGYSVSREKKESFPLTVTSAQKNPTAFYLCASSINSGNTIYFGEGSWLTVV.

The CDR3 sequence: CASSQVGSGESGELFF. The CDR3 coding sequence is TGTGCCAGCAGCCAAGTCGGTAGTGGCGAATCCGGGGAGCTGTTTTTT. The rearrangement links TRBV4-2 to TRBJ2-2, with D uncertain. The germline V and J ends were trimmed by 1 base and 6 bases, with 15 bases remaining between them. This CDR3 contains 16 residues. Germline assignment: CDR1 LGHNA and CDR2 YNFKEQ.

The CDR3: CASSLAQTTQYF. The CDR3 DNA is TGTGCCAGCAGCTTAGCCCAGACTACGCAGTATTTT. The genes are TRBV7-2 and TRBJ2-3; D call uncertain. Germline CDR1 reads SGHTA; CDR2 reads FQGNSA. The CDR3 runs to 12 residues. Trimming pared 0 bases from V and 8 bases from J, leaving 6 bases between.

V usage is TRBV7-3 and J usage is TRBJ2-5; 8 nucleotides line up with TRBD2. Germline V gene sequence: CDR1 SGHTA, CDR2 FQGTGA. This CDR3 contains 16 residues. J lost 5 bases, V lost 2 bases, and 10 bases had no gene match. The CDR3, as DNA: TGTGCCAGCAGCTTAGGGCCCAGCGGGAGTGTCGAGACCCAGTACTTC. Protein: CASSLGPSGSVETQYF.